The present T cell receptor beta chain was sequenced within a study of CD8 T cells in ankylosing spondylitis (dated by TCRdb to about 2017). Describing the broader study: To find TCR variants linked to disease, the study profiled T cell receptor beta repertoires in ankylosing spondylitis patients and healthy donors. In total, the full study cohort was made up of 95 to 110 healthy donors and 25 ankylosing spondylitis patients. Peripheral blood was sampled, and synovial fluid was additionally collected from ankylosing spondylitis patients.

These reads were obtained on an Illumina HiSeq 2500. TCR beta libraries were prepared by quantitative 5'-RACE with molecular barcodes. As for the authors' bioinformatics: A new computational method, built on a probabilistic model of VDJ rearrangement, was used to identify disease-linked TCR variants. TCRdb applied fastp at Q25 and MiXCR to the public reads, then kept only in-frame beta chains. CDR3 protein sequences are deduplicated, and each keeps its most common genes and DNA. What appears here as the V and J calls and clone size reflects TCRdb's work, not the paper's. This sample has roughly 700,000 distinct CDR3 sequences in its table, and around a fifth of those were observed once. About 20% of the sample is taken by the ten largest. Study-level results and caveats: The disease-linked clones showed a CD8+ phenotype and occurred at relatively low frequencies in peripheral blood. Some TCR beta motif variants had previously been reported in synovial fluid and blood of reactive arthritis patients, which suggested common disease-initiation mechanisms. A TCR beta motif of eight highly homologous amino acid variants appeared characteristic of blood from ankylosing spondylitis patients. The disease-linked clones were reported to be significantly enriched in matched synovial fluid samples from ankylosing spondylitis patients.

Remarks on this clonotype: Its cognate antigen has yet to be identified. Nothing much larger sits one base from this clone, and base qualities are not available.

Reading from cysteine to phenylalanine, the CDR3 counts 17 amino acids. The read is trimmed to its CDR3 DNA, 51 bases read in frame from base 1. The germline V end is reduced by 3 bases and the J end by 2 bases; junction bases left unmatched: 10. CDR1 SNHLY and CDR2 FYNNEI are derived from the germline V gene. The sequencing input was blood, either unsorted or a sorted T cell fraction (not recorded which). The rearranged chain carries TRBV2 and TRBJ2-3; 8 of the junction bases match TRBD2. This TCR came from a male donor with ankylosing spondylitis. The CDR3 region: CASSDAYSAGVTDTQYF. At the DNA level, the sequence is TGTGCCAGCAGTGACGCCTACTCAGCGGGAGTCACAGATACGCAGTATTTT.